The source of this T cell receptor (beta chain) is a study of T cell repertoires in cytomegalovirus infection. About this clonotype: Its antigen remains unknown.

Study-wide findings and caveats: There were HLA-C-restricted CMV-specific TCR beta clonotypes dominating the ex vivo response.

TCRdb re-called the reads with MiXCR, one entry per CDR3 protein. The data hold over 100,000 distinct CDR3 sequences, with 16% observed a single time. The source of this sequence is a human donor in good health (CMV status not recorded). Some clones in this sample may be carry-over from other donors' samples. The sequencing input was PBMCs.

This CDR3 reads CASSSIGQGNTEAFF. CDR3 nucleotide sequence: TGCGCCAGCAGCTCTATCGGACAGGGGAACACTGAAGCTTTCTTT. The chain recombines TRBV5-1 with TRBJ1-1; 8 nucleotides align to TRBD1. The CDR3 has 15 residues. The V gene's germline CDR1 is SGHRS and CDR2 YFSETQ. The J segment lost 1 base and the V segment lost 3 bases, leaving 5 bases of the junction unmatched.